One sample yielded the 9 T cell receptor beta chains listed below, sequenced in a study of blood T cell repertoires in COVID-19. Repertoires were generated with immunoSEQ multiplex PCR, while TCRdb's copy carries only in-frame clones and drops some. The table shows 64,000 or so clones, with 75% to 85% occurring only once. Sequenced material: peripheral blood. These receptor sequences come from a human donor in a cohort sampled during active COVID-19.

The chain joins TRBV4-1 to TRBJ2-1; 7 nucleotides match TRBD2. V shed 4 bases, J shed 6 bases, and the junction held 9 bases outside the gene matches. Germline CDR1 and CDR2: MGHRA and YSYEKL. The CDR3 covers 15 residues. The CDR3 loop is CASSPIGRRGNEQFF. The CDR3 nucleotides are TGCGCCAGCAGCCCAATCGGGAGGCGGGGCAATGAGCAGTTCTTC.

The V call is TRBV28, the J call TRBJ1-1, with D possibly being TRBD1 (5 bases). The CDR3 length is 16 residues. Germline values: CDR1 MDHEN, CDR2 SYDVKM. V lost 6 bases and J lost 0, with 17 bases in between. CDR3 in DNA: TGTGCCAGCAGCACTCGCGGGGGGGGGATGAACACTGAAGCTTTCTTT. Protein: CASSTRGGGMNTEAFF.

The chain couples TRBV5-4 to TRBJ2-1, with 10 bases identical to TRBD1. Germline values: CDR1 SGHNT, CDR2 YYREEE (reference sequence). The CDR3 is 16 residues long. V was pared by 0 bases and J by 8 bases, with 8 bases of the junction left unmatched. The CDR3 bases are TGTGCCAGCAGCTTGGGCCGGGACAGGGGTTACCATGAGCAGTTCTTC. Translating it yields CASSLGRDRGYHEQFF. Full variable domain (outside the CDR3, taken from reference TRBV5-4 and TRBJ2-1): ETGVTQSPTHLIKTRGQQVTLRCSSQSGHNTVSWYQQALGQGPQFIFQYYREEENGRGNFPPRFSGLQFPNYSSELNVNALELDDSALYLCASSLGRDRGYHEQFFGPGTRLTVL.

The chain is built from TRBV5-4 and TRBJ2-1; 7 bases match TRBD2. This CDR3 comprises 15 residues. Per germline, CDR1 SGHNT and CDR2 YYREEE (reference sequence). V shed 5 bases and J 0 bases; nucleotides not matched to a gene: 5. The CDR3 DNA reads TGTGCCAGCAGTCTCAAGCGGGGCTCCTACAATGAGCAGTTCTTC. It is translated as CASSLKRGSYNEQFF.

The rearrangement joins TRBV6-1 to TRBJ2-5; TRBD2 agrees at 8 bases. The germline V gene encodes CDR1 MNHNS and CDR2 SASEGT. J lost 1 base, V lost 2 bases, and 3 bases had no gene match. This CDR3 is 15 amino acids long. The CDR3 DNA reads TGTGCCAGCAGTGAAATGGCGGGGGGCCAAGAGACCCAGTACTTC. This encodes CASSEMAGGQETQYF.

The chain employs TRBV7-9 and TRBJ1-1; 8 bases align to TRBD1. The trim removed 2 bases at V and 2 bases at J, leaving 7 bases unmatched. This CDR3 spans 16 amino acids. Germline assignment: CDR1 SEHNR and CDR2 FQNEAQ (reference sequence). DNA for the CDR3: TGTGCCAGCAGCTTAAGGCAGGGGGCTCGTAACACTGAAGCTTTCTTT. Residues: CASSLRQGARNTEAFF. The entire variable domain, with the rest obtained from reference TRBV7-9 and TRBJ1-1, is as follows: DTGVSQNPRHKITKRGQNVTFRCDPISEHNRLYWYRQTLGQGPEFLTYFQNEAQLEKSRLLSDRFSAERPKGSFSTLEIQRTEQGDSAMYLCASSLRQGARNTEAFFGQGTRLTVV.

CDR3: CASSPPQGNYQFF. In nucleotides, the CDR3 is TGTGCCAGCAGCCCACCCCAGGGAAACTACCAGTTCTTC. The chain couples TRBV27 to TRBJ2-1; possible D gene TRBD1, 5 bases. The CDR3 sequence is 13 residues long. The germline V gene encodes CDR1 MNHEY and CDR2 SMNVEV (reference sequence). Trimming removed 6 bases at V and 13 bases at J, with 19 bases between.

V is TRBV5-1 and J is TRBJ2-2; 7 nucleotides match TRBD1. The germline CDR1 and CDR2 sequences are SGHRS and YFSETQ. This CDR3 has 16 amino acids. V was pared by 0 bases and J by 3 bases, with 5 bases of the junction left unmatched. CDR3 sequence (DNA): TGCGCCAGCAGCTTGGATTGGGACAGCTACACCGGGGAGCTGTTTTTT. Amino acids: CASSLDWDSYTGELFF.

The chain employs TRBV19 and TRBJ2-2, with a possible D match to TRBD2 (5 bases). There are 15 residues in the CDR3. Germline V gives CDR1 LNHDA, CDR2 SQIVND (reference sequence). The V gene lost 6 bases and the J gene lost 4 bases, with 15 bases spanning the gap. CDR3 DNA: TGTGCCAGTAGAACTCTAGCTCCCCCCACCGGGGAGCTGTTTTTT. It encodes CASRTLAPPTGELFF. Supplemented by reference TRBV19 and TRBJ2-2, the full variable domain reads DGGITQSPKYLFRKEGQNVTLSCEQNLNHDAMYWYRQDPGQGLRLIYYSQIVNDFQKGDIAEGYSVSREKKESFPLTVTSAQKNPTAFYLCASRTLAPPTGELFFGEGSRLTVL.